The present TCR beta chain was sequenced within a study of CD8+ T cells in alopecia areata. Whole-study findings and limits: Scalp sample data also include resident alphabeta T cells from normal skin.

This clone showed up just a few times. Its target is unknown. Following RNA extraction, reverse transcription yielded cDNA that acted as the sequencing template. Only in-frame clones appear in the TCRdb table, and some are missing; sequencing was by immunoSEQ multiplex PCR. Among about 180,000 clones, about three fifths were seen once, and the ten largest hold about a sixth. Trimming removed 2 bases at V and 1 base at J, with 29 bases between. The CDR3 totals 21 residues. Germline CDR1 and CDR2: MGHRA and YSYEKL. Treatment noted: oral pan-JAK inhibitor, 5-10 mg twice daily. The chain links TRBV4-1 to TRBJ2-5; D is possibly TRBD1 (6 bases). Sequencing used CD4+ T cells sorted from blood, obtained between weeks 55 and 65, from a patient treated with tofacitinib. The source of this sequence is a human donor with alopecia areata. The CDR3 here is CASSQRTKILKGDTLQETQYF. The CDR3 nucleotides are TGCGCCAGCAGCCAAAGGACGAAAATCCTAAAGGGGGACACCCTCCAAGAGACCCAGTACTTC.